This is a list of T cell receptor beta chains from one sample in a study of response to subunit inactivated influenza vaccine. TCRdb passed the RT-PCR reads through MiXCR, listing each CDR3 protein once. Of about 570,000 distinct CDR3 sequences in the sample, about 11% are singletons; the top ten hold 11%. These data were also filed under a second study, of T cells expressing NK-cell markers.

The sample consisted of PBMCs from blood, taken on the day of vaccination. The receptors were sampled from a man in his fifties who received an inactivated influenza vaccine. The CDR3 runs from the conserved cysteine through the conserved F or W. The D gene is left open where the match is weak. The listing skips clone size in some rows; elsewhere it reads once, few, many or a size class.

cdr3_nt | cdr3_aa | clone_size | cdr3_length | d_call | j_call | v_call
TGCGCCAGCAGCCAACTGACTAGAGACACCGGGGAGCTGTTTTTT | CASSQLTRDTGELFF | few | 15 | NA | TRBJ2-2 | TRBV5-1
TGCGCCAGCAGCTGGACTAGCGGACTCTACAATGAGCAGTTCTTC | CASSWTSGLYNEQFF | few | 15 | TRBD2 | TRBJ2-1 | TRBV5-1
TGCGCCAGCAGCCCTAGAGTGGGGGGGAACGATGGCTACACCTTC | CASSPRVGGNDGYTF | few | 15 | NA | TRBJ1-2 | TRBV5-1
TGTGCCAGCAGCCTGGGCGGATTCAATCAGCCCCAGCATTTT | CASSLGGFNQPQHF | few | 14 | NA | TRBJ1-5 | TRBV7-2
TGCGTCAGCAGCCCGGGAGGTGGAGGCCGCAGGGCGAATGAGCAGTTCTTC | CVSSPGGGGRRANEQFF | few | 17 | TRBD2 | TRBJ2-1 | TRBV5-1
TGTGCCAGCAGAACCCAGACAGGGACCAAAAACATTCAGTACTTC | CASRTQTGTKNIQYF | NA | 15 | TRBD1 | TRBJ2-4 | TRBV11-2
TGTGCCACCAGCAGAGCCGGGACAGGGTTGCACGAGCAGTACTTC | CATSRAGTGLHEQYF | once | 15 | TRBD1 | TRBJ2-7 | TRBV15
TGTGCCAGCAGTTTAAACACCCCCGGTCGGAACTATGGCTACACCTTC | CASSLNTPGRNYGYTF | few | 16 | NA | TRBJ1-2 | TRBV27
TGTGCCAGCAGCCGTGGGACAGGGGGCCCACCCCAGCATTTT | CASSRGTGGPPQHF | few | 14 | TRBD1 | TRBJ1-5 | TRBV7-9
TGCAGCGTTGATCAGGGGGGCGGGGAGCTGTTTTTT | CSVDQGGGELFF | NA | 12 | NA | TRBJ2-2 | TRBV29-1
TGTGCCAGTGATCAGGAGTCCGGTGAAGCTTTCTTT | CASDQESGEAFF | few | 12 | NA | TRBJ1-1 | TRBV25-1
TGCGCCAGCAGCTTGGGGCAGGGCGCGCAGTATTTT | CASSLGQGAQYF | NA | 12 | NA | TRBJ2-3 | TRBV5-1
TGTGCCAGCAGCGTAGTCGGGGCGGGCACAGATACGCAGTATTTT | CASSVVGAGTDTQYF | many | 15 | NA | TRBJ2-3 | TRBV9
TGTGCCAGCAGCCTATGGACAGGGGGCGATGAAAAACTGTTTTTT | CASSLWTGGDEKLFF | few | 15 | TRBD1 | TRBJ1-4 | TRBV5-4
TGCAGTGCTAGATCCCCTGAGACCCAGTACTTC | CSARSPETQYF | NA | 11 | NA | TRBJ2-5 | TRBV20-1
TGTGCCAGCAACAGGGGGCAAGCCGGGGAGCTGTTTTTT | CASNRGQAGELFF | many | 13 | TRBD1 | TRBJ2-2 | TRBV6-2/TRBV6-3